The rows below give T cell receptor beta chains drawn from one sample of a study of blood T cell repertoires in COVID-19. The data were produced by immunoSEQ multiplex PCR, yet TCRdb's version contains in-frame clones alone and is incomplete. Of 45,000 or so clones in the sample, roughly nine tenths were seen once. The sample consisted of peripheral blood. The receptors come from a woman over 75 with active COVID-19. The CDR3 runs from the conserved cysteine through the conserved F or W. A D gene is named only where the DNA matches it firmly. Clone size is given for some rows only: seen once, a few or many times, or a class if the clone is expanded.

DNA	CDR3	J	size	V	D	length
TGTGCCAGCAGCCCGACTAGCGGGAGTTACAACTACCAAGAGACCCAGTACTTC	CASSPTSGSYNYQETQYF	TRBJ2-5	NA	TRBV28	TRBD2	18
TGTGCCAGCAGTTGGGACATACAAGAGACCCAGTACTTC	CASSWDIQETQYF	TRBJ2-5	NA	TRBV5-4	NA	13
TGTGCCAGCAGCTTTCAGGGGAGGGCAACTAATGAAAAACTGTTTTTT	CASSFQGRATNEKLFF	TRBJ1-4	NA	TRBV7-2	NA	16
TGTGCCAGCAGTTACTCCAGAGGCAGGGTCTTAGCTGGGGCCAACGTCCTGACTTTC	CASSYSRGRVLAGANVLTF	TRBJ2-6	few	TRBV6-2/TRBV6-3	NA	19
TGTGCCAGCAGCTTAGTTGCGGGGGAGAGCACAGATACGCAGTATTTT	CASSLVAGESTDTQYF	TRBJ2-3	NA	TRBV7-8	TRBD2	16
TGTGCCAGCAGCAGGAGACAGGTTCCTGCCTATGGCTACACCTTC	CASSRRQVPAYGYTF	TRBJ1-2	NA	TRBV14	NA	15
TGTGCCAGCAGCGCCCGACAGGGGGCCAACGTCCTGACTTTC	CASSARQGANVLTF	TRBJ2-6	NA	TRBV9	NA	14
TGTGCCATCAGTGTGGCGGGGGAACACGAGCAGTACTTC	CAISVAGEHEQYF	TRBJ2-7	NA	TRBV10-3	TRBD2	13
TGTGCCGTCGGGACACAGAATGGAAACACCATATATTTT	CAVGTQNGNTIYF	TRBJ1-3	once	TRBV7-7	NA	13
TGTGCCAGCAGCTCTTTAGCGGGGGACGAGCAGTACTTC	CASSSLAGDEQYF	TRBJ2-7	NA	TRBV9	TRBD2	13
TGTGCCAGCAGCTACGTTTTACAGGGGTCGTATTCACCCCTCCACTTT	CASSYVLQGSYSPLHF	TRBJ1-6	NA	TRBV7-2	TRBD1	16
TGTGCCAGCTCACCTCCCGGGACTAGTGAGCGCGAGCAGTACTTC	CASSPPGTSEREQYF	TRBJ2-7	NA	TRBV18	TRBD2	15
TGTGCCAGCAGCCAAGATCCGTCTAGCGGGGGCTCTAGCACAGATACGCAGTATTTT	CASSQDPSSGGSSTDTQYF	TRBJ2-3	NA	TRBV3-1/TRBV3-2	TRBD2	19
TGTGCCAGCAGCTCCGGTCCTAACAGGTACGAGCAGTACTTC	CASSSGPNRYEQYF	TRBJ2-7	NA	TRBV7-2	NA	14
TGCGCCAGCAGCTTGGAGGACTCACCTAACTATGGCTACACCTTC	CASSLEDSPNYGYTF	TRBJ1-2	NA	TRBV5-1	NA	15
TGTGCCAGCAGTCCAAGACAGGGAATAATATCTGGGGCCAACGTCCTGACTTTC	CASSPRQGIISGANVLTF	TRBJ2-6	NA	TRBV27	TRBD1	18
TGTGCCAGCCACGTAGCCGGGGCCAACGTCCTGACTTTC	CASHVAGANVLTF	TRBJ2-6	NA	TRBV14	NA	13
TGTGCCAGCAGTCTCCCCGGGACAGGGGAAGAGACCCAGTACTTC	CASSLPGTGEETQYF	TRBJ2-5	NA	TRBV25-1	TRBD1	15
TGCGCCAGCAGCTTGGAAGGGGCCTATAATTCACCCCTCCACTTT	CASSLEGAYNSPLHF	TRBJ1-6	NA	TRBV5-1	NA	15
TGCGCCAGCAGCCCCGGGATGGCTAATGAAAAACTGTTTTTT	CASSPGMANEKLFF	TRBJ1-4	once	TRBV5-1	NA	14
TGCGCCAGCAGCATCCTGACAGGGGGCGAGTACGAGCAGTACTTC	CASSILTGGEYEQYF	TRBJ2-7	NA	TRBV4-3	TRBD1	15
TGTGCCAGCAGCTCCCCTTGGCAGGGGGTCTACGAGCAGTACTTC	CASSSPWQGVYEQYF	TRBJ2-7	NA	TRBV7-2	TRBD1	15
TGTGCCAGCAGTGTTAGGCGGATTAACTATGGCTACACCTTC	CASSVRRINYGYTF	TRBJ1-2	NA	TRBV2	NA	14
TGTGCCAGCAGGGGGACTTTGAGCAGGGCGAATCACTATGGCTACACCTTC	CASRGTLSRANHYGYTF	TRBJ1-2	NA	TRBV28	NA	17
TGTGCCAGCAGCTCAAATTTGGAGACCCAGTACTTC	CASSSNLETQYF	TRBJ2-5	NA	TRBV5-5	NA	12
TGTGCCAGCAGTTCCTTAGCGGGGGGGCGGGACGAGCAGTACTTC	CASSSLAGGRDEQYF	TRBJ2-7	NA	TRBV28	TRBD2	15
TGTGCCAGCAGTAGGACCCTGAGGGAGCAGCCCCAGCATTTT	CASSRTLREQPQHF	TRBJ1-5	once	TRBV6-2/TRBV6-3	NA	14
TGTGCTAGCAGCTTAGACGGTCGAGAGACCCAGTACTTC	CASSLDGRETQYF	TRBJ2-5	NA	TRBV7-7	NA	13
TGTGCCAGTAGTATAGATCGGCGGAGAAATCAGCCCCAGCATTTT	CASSIDRRRNQPQHF	TRBJ1-5	NA	TRBV19	NA	15
TGCGCCAGCAGCTTGAATGGGCAGGGAAGGGGTGAAAAACTGTTTTTT	CASSLNGQGRGEKLFF	TRBJ1-4	NA	TRBV5-1	NA	16
TGTGCCAGCAGCTTGGTGGCGGGGAGGGAAACCCTCCACTTT	CASSLVAGRETLHF	TRBJ1-6	NA	TRBV5-5	NA	14
TGTGCCACCAGTGACTCAGGGCGGAAGGAGACCCAGTACTTC	CATSDSGRKETQYF	TRBJ2-5	NA	TRBV24-1	NA	14